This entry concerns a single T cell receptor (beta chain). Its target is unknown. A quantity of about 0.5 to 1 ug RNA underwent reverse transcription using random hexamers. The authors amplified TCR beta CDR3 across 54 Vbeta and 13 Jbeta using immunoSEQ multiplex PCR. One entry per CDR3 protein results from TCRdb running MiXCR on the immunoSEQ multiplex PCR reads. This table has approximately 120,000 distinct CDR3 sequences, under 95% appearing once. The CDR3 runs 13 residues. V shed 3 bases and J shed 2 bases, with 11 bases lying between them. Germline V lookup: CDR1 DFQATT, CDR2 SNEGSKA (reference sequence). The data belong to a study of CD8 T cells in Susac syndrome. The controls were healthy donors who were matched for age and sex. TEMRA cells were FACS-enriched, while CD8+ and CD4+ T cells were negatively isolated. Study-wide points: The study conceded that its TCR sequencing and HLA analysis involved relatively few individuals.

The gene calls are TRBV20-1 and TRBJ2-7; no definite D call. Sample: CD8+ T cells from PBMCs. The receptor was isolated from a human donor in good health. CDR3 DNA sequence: TGCAGTGCTAGCTCCGGGCCCCCCTACGAGCAGTACTTC. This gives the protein CSASSGPPYEQYF.